The TCR beta chain described here comes from a study of blood T cell repertoires in COVID-19. About the study: Sites in the United States, Italy and Spain provided acute and convalescent COVID-19 samples. T cells, B-cell-depleted T cells, or PBMCs supplied cDNA or gDNA.

The ends were cut back, 0 bases at V and 5 bases at J, with 12 bases in the middle. The V gene's germline CDR1 is SGHRS and CDR2 YFSETQ. This CDR3 has 15 residues. In the original workflow: Nucleated cell counts were estimated from reference gene primer amplification. Sequencing used immunoSEQ multiplex PCR; TCRdb keeps in-frame clones, though not all of them. That table supplies the V and J calls and clone size; D and trimming were determined from the DNA. The top ten hold roughly 4.7% of the sample, which has about 140,000 clones, over 60% seen once. The source material was peripheral blood. This chain links TRBV5-1 with TRBJ2-1, with a tentative D call TRBD2 (6 bases). The sequence derives from a woman aged 80 or older with active or convalescent COVID-19. The CDR3 DNA reads as TGCGCCAGCAGCTTGGTCCGGGGGAAAAACAATGAGCAGTTCTTC. This codes for CASSLVRGKNNEQFF.